Following are 18 T cell receptor beta chains from one sample sequenced in a study of neurological immune-mediated disorders. TCRdb passed the 5' RACE reads through MiXCR, listing each CDR3 protein once. The repertoire includes roughly 61,000 distinct CDR3 sequences, about 11% of them detected once, and around 7% sits in the top ten. Time point here: longitudinal time-point 1 (baseline). Material: PBMCs. Receptor source: a male donor with HTLV-1-associated myelopathy (HAM/TSP).

This clonotype was counted many times. The V gene is TRBV6-5, the J gene TRBJ2-3; TRBD2 is a possible D gene (6 bases). This CDR3 contains 16 residues. Deletions cut 6 bases from V and 2 bases from J, with 18 bases between. From germline, CDR1 is MNHEY and CDR2 SVGAGI. The CDR3 loop is CASRRGGRGNTDTQYF. CDR3 DNA: TGTGCCAGCAGACGGGGTGGGCGGGGCAACACAGATACGCAGTATTTT.

There are many counts of this clonotype. The chain joins TRBV5-1 to TRBJ1-6; D possibly corresponds to TRBD1 (5 bases). V was trimmed by 4 bases and J by 10 bases, leaving 24 bases between them. CDR3 length equals 17 residues. CDR1 and CDR2 (germline): SGHRS, YFSETQ. CDR3 nucleotide sequence: TGCGCCAGCAGCGGAACACCGGGACGGATAGCAGGGTCACCCCTCCACTTT. Residues: CASSGTPGRIAGSPLHF.

This clonotype was observed many times. The J gene is TRBJ1-1, the V gene TRBV5-1; 9 bases line up with TRBD1. Germline assignment: CDR1 SGHRS and CDR2 YFSETQ. The CDR3 sequence is 15 residues long. Germline trimming cut 4 bases from V and 5 bases from J; bases unmatched to any gene: 9. The CDR3 region is CASSTGQGSKTEAFF. CDR3 DNA: TGCGCCAGCAGCACCGGACAGGGGAGTAAGACTGAAGCTTTCTTT.

This clonotype was observed at least ten times. This chain uses TRBV6-5 with TRBJ2-3; no definite D call. V was clipped by 0 bases and J by 10 bases, with 11 bases between them. Germline V gene sequence: CDR1 MNHEY, CDR2 SVGAGI. CDR3 length: 13 amino acids. CDR3 sequence: CASSYSIRNSQYF. The CDR3, as DNA: TGTGCCAGCAGTTACTCGATAAGGAACTCGCAGTATTTT.

At least ten counts were recorded for this clonotype. The chain recombines TRBV12-3 or TRBV12-4 with TRBJ1-3; D might be TRBD1 (5 bases). This CDR3 has 14 residues. V gave up 10 bases and J gave up 0 bases, with 13 bases separating them. CDR3 sequence (DNA): TGTGCCACCAGGGTCGCTATCTCTGGAAACACCATATATTTT. Its translation: CATRVAISGNTIYF.

This clonotype was recorded at least ten times. The chain has TRBV12-3 or TRBV12-4 and TRBJ2-5; the match to TRBD1 covers 7 bases. This CDR3 region has 14 residues. Germline trimming cut 5 bases from V and 4 bases from J; bases unmatched to any gene: 7. CDR3 in amino acids: CASSPTGVGETQYF. The CDR3 coding sequence is TGTGCCAGCAGTCCTACAGGGGTGGGAGAGACCCAGTACTTC.

The V call is TRBV28, the J call TRBJ2-5, with 9 positions matching TRBD1. The CDR3 sequence is 15 residues long. Germline loops: CDR1 MDHEN, CDR2 SYDVKM. The V gene end was trimmed by 5 bases and the J gene end by 1 base; junction bases not matched to a gene: 5. DNA of the CDR3: TGTGCCAGCAGTACAGACAGGGGGGTCCAAGAGACCCAGTACTTC. Its protein product is CASSTDRGVQETQYF. Drawing the rest from reference TRBV28 and TRBJ2-5, the complete variable domain is DVKVTQSSRYLVKRTGEKVFLECVQDMDHENMFWYRQDPGLGLRLIYFSYDVKMKEKGDIPEGYSVSREKKERFSLILESASTNQTSMYLCASSTDRGVQETQYFGPGTRLLVL.

This clonotype was seen at least ten times. The chain has TRBV6-6 and TRBJ2-3; perhaps TRBD1 as D (5 bases). Germline V gives CDR1 MNHNY, CDR2 SVGAGI (reference sequence). CDR3 length: 15 residues. The V end lost 2 bases, the J end lost 2 bases, and 11 bases lay between the germline ends. The DNA for the CDR3 is TGTGCCAGCAGTTACCAGGGCAGTCACACAGATACGCAGTATTTT. Translated, it gives CASSYQGSHTDTQYF.

There are many counts of this clonotype. The chain recombines TRBV21-1 with TRBJ2-1. TRBV21-1 is deemed a pseudogene. The CDR3 consists of 10 residues. The CDR3: CASIYNEQFF. As DNA, the CDR3 is TGTGCCAGCATATACAATGAGCAGTTCTTC.

This clonotype is medium-sized by share. The genes are TRBV9 and TRBJ2-2; D gene unclear. In germline, CDR1 is SGDLS, CDR2 YYNGEE. The CDR3 length is 15 residues. V lost 0 bases, J lost 6 bases, and 12 bases lay in between. The chain's CDR3 is CASSVVDSGAGELFF. In DNA form, the CDR3 reads TGTGCCAGCAGCGTAGTGGATTCAGGAGCCGGGGAGCTGTTTTTT.

This clonotype was observed many times. This chain joins TRBV9 and TRBJ2-1, with TRBD2 matching 10 bases. The CDR3 is made up of 15 amino acids. V lost 1 base to trimming and J lost 2 bases; unmatched junction nucleotides: 0. The V gene's germline CDR1 is SGDLS and CDR2 YYNGEE. CDR3 residues: CASSVLAGAYNEQFF. DNA for the CDR3: TGTGCCAGCAGCGTACTAGCGGGGGCCTACAATGAGCAGTTCTTC. The full variable domain, with the rest looked up from reference TRBV9 and TRBJ2-1, is DSGVTQTPKHLITATGQRVTLRCSPRSGDLSVYWYQQSLDQGLQFLIQYYNGEERAKGNILERFSAQQFPDLHSELNLSSLELGDSALYFCASSVLAGAYNEQFFGPGTRLTVL.

This clonotype has at least ten counts. The CDR3 nucleotides are TGTGCCATCAGTGAGTCTTGGCAGGGGAGCGAGCAGTTCTTC. This codes for CAISESWQGSEQFF. This chain connects TRBV10-3 to TRBJ2-1; TRBD1 might be the D (6 bases). The germline V gene has CDR1 ENHRY and CDR2 SYGVKD. Trimming stripped 0 bases from V and 10 bases from J, with 13 bases between. This CDR3 region has 14 residues.

About this clonotype: It may be a read error: a sequence one base away is much more abundant. The chain recombines TRBV6-2 or TRBV6-3 with TRBJ1-3, with a possible D match to TRBD1 (6 bases). Trimming shortened V by 6 bases and J by 0 bases, and 18 bases separated the two germline ends. Germline-derived CDR1 and CDR2 are MNHEY and SVGEGT. The CDR3 runs to 17 residues. The chain's CDR3 is CASSKHRTVNSGNTIYF. In nucleotides, the CDR3 is TGTGCCAGCAGCAAACACAGGACAGTCAACTCTGGAAACACCATATATTTT.

This clonotype was seen ten or more times. This CDR3 is CSVEAGDPGANVLTF. The CDR3 nucleotides are TGCAGCGTTGAGGCGGGGGATCCCGGGGCCAACGTCCTGACTTTC. The chain couples TRBV29-1 to TRBJ2-6, with 7 bases matching TRBD2. CDR1 and CDR2 from the germline V gene are SQVTM and ANQGSEA. This CDR3 has 15 amino acids. J lost 4 bases, V lost 3 bases, and 6 bases had no gene match.

This clonotype was detected only once. V gene TRBV28 combines with J gene TRBJ2-1; TRBD2 agrees at 8 bases. CDR1 is MDHEN, CDR2 SYDVKM, per germline. V gave up 3 bases and J gave up 10 bases; unmatched junction bases: 11. The CDR3 is made up of 15 amino acids. CDR3 nucleotides: TGTGCCAGCAGTTTGGACGGACTAGCCTCCTACGAGCAGTTCTTC. Its translation: CASSLDGLASYEQFF.

This clonotype was detected many times. V is TRBV7-2 and J is TRBJ2-7; D possibly corresponds to TRBD2 (6 bases). Per germline, CDR1 SGHTA and CDR2 FQGNSA. The CDR3 has 15 residues. The germline V and J ends were trimmed by 1 base and 3 bases, with 13 bases remaining between them. This CDR3 is CASSLEPGRNYEQYF. The CDR3 DNA sequence: TGTGCCAGCAGCTTAGAACCTGGGAGGAACTACGAGCAGTACTTC.

Ten or more counts support this clonotype. V is TRBV29-1 and J is TRBJ1-1, with 8 bases lining up with TRBD1. The V gene's germline CDR1 is SQVTM and CDR2 ANQGSEA. Trimming took 8 bases from V and 1 from J; bases not matched to a gene: 12. This CDR3 has 15 residues. The CDR3 DNA reads as TGCAGCACGAGGACAGGGCACTGGGGGAACACTGAAGCTTTCTTT. This encodes CSTRTGHWGNTEAFF.

This clonotype was counted many times. The genes are TRBV29-1 and TRBJ2-3, with 12 bases fitting TRBD1. In germline, CDR1 is SQVTM, CDR2 ANQGSEA. Trimming at V came to 5 bases and at J to 5 bases, leaving 5 bases not matched to a gene. CDR3 size: 14 residues. The CDR3 DNA reads as TGCAGCGTTCCGGGACAGGGGGCGAGAGATACGCAGTATTTT. This sequence encodes CSVPGQGARDTQYF.